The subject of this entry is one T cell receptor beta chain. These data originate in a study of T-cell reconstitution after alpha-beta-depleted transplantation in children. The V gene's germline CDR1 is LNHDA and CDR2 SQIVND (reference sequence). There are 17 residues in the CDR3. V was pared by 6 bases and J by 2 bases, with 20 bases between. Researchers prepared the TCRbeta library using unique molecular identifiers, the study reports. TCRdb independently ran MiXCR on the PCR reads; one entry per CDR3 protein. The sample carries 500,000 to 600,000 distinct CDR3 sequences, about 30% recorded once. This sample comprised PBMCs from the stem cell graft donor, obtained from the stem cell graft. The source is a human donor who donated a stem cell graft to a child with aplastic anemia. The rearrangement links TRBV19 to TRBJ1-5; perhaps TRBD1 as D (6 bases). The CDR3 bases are TGTGCCAGTAGCCCGGAGGTGGGCAGGGGTGGCAATCAGCCCCAGCATTTT. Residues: CASSPEVGRGGNQPQHF.